This T cell receptor (beta chain) was retrieved from a study of shared clonotypes between healthy human individuals. CDR3 length: 15 amino acids. Trimming shortened V by 3 bases and J by 4 bases, and 15 bases separated the two germline ends. The V gene's germline CDR1 is MNHNS and CDR2 SASEGT. TCRdb's copy holds only in-frame clones and misses some; the assay was immunoSEQ multiplex PCR. In the table there are about 520,000 clones, roughly 95% of which are singletons. With regard to this clone: Its antigen is as yet unknown.

The study separated CD4+ cells into CD45RA+ naive and CD45RA-negative memory subsets. Study-level points and caveats: Across subsets, estimated richness was generally greater for naive than for memory populations. Between a handful of donors, naive CD4 clonotypes were shared at a level of around 4.9%. Non-shared clonotypes were found to have lower generation probabilities than the clonotypes that were shared by all four of the sorted-subset donors.

This chain links TRBV6-1 with TRBJ1-2, with D maybe TRBD1 (6 bases). Material: naive CD4+ T cells sorted from blood. Documented subset: CD45RA+ positively selected. The source is a woman aged 25 to 39 in good health. CDR3: CASSEDRGFFYGYTF. The CDR3 nucleotides read TGTGCCAGCAGTGAGGACAGAGGATTTTTCTATGGCTACACCTTC.